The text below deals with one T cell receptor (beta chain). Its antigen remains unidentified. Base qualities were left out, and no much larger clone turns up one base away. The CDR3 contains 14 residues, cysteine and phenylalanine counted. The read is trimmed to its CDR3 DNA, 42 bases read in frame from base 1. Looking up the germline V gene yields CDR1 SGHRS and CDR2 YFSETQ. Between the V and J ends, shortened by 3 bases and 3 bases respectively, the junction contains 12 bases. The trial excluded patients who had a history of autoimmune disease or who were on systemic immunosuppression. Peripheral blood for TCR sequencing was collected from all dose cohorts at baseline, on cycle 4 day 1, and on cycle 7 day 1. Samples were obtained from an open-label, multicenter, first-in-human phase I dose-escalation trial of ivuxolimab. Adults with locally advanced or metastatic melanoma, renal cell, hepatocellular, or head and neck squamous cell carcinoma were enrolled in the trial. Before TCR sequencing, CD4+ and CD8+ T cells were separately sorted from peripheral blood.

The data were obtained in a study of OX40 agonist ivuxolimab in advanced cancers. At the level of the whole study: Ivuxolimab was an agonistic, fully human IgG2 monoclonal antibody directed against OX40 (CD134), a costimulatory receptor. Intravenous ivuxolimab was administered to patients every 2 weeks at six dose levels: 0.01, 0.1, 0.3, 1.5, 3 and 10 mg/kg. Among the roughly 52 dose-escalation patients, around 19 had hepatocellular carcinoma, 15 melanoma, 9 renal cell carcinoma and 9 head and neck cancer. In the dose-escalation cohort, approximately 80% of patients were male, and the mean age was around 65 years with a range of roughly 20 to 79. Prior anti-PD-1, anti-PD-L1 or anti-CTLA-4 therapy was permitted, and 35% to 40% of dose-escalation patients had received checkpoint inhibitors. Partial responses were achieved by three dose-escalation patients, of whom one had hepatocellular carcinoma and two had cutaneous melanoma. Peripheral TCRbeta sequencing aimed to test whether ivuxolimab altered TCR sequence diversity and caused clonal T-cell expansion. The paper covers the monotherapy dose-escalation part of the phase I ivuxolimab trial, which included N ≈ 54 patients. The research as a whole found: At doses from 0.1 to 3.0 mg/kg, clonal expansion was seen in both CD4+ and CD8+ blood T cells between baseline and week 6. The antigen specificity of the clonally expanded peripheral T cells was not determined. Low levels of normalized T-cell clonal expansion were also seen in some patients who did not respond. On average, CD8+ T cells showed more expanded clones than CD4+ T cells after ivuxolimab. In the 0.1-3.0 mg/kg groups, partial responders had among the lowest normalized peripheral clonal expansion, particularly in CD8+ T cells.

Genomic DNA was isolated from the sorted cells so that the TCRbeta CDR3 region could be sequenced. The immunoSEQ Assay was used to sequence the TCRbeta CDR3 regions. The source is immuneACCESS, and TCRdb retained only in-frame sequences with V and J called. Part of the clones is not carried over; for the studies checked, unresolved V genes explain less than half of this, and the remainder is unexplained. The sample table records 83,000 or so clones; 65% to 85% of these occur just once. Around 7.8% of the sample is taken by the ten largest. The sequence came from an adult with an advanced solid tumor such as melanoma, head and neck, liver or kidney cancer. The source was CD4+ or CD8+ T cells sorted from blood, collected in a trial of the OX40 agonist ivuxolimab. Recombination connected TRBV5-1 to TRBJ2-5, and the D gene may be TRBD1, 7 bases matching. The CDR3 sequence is CASSWGDSKETQYF. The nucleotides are TGCGCCAGCAGCTGGGGGGACAGTAAAGAGACCCAGTACTTC.